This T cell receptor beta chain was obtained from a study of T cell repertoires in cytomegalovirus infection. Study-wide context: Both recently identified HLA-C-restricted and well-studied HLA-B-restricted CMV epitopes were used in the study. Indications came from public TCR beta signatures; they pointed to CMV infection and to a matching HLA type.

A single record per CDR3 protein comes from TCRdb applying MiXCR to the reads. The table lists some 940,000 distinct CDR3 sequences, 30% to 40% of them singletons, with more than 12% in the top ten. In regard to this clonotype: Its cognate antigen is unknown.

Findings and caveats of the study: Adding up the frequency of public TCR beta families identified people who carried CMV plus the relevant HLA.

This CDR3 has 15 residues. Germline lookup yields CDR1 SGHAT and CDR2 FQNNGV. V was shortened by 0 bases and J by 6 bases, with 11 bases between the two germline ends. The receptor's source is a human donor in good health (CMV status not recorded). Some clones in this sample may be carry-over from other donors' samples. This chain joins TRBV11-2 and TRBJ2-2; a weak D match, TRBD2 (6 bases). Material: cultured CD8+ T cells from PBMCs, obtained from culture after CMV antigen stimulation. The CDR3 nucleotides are TGTGCCAGCAGCTTAGACGGGGGAGTGGCCGGGGAGCTGTTTTTT. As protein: CASSLDGGVAGELFF.